This note documents a single T cell receptor (beta chain) sequence. Its specificity is not known. These data originate in a study of cytotoxic CD8 clonotypes in ibrutinib-treated CLL. Study context: Responses: roughly 24 partial, 2 complete; after median roughly 63 months, roughly 14 stayed remitted, roughly 12 progressed. Findings and caveats of the study: Higher circulating CD8+ T-cell counts strongly accompanied higher baseline clonality, above age-matched healthy donors. Once treatment began, public clonotypes, which were uncommon, contracted or stayed stable.

Repertoires were generated with immunoSEQ multiplex PCR, while TCRdb's copy carries only in-frame clones and drops some. The sample lists tens of thousands of clones, roughly 50% occurring once. Frozen-stored PBMCs produced approximately 1.9 micrograms of genomic DNA for TCR beta libraries. The length of the CDR3 is 13 residues. Germline loops: CDR1 SGDLS, CDR2 YYNGEE. Between the trimmed V and J ends, which lost 3 bases and 3 bases, there was a span of 10 bases. This clonotype was obtained from a human donor with chronic lymphocytic leukemia. The chain links TRBV9 to TRBJ2-7, with a tentative D call TRBD2 (6 bases). The material sequenced was PBMCs, taken after 24 months of ibrutinib treatment. This chain's CDR3 is CASSGTIDYEQYF. The CDR3 DNA follows: TGTGCCAGCAGCGGGACTATCGACTACGAGCAGTACTTC.